A single sample gave rise to the 16 T cell receptor beta chains below, sequenced in a study of T cells in Graves' hyperthyroidism and ophthalmopathy. RNA transcripts provided the source from which TCR beta CDR3 regions were amplified. Researchers ran a first-round RT-PCR on the TCR CDR3 using the HTBI primer set. TCRdb re-analysed the multiplex PCR reads in MiXCR, keeping a single row per CDR3 protein. The table lists 560,000 or so distinct CDR3 sequences, 15% to 20% of them singletons. Input material: blood. The receptors originated from a middle-aged man with Graves' ophthalmopathy.

V gene TRBV27 combines with J gene TRBJ1-4; D gene unclear. Trimming pared 5 bases from V and 8 bases from J, leaving 15 bases between. The germline V gene encodes CDR1 MNHEY and CDR2 SMNVEV (reference sequence). The CDR3 extends over 14 amino acids. The CDR3 reads CASSPGRLGEKLFF. CDR3 coding DNA: TGTGCCAGCAGTCCAGGTCGATTGGGGGAAAAACTGTTTTTT.

In this sample, this clonotype turned up a few times. The gene calls are TRBV20-1 and TRBJ1-1, with D possibly matching TRBD1 (5 bases). This CDR3 has 17 amino acids. The V end was cut by 3 bases, the J end by 0 bases, with 20 bases between. Germline V gives CDR1 DFQATT, CDR2 SNEGSKA (reference sequence). This chain's CDR3 is CSARGRDPSDMNTEAFF. Written as DNA, the CDR3 is TGCAGTGCTAGGGGCCGGGACCCAAGCGACATGAACACTGAAGCTTTCTTT.

This clonotype turned up a few times. The chain is built from TRBV12-3 or TRBV12-4 and TRBJ1-5; 7 bases align to TRBD1. The junction had 3 bases not matched to a gene; V was cut back by 5 bases and J by 2 bases. The CDR3 runs 14 residues. The CDR3 DNA sequence: TGTGCCAGCAGTCGCGGACAGGGCAATCAGCCCCAGCATTTT. Translation: CASSRGQGNQPQHF.

There are a few counts of this clonotype. The chain carries TRBV7-2 and TRBJ2-1; no clear D gene. The CDR3 length is 16 residues. V was clipped by 1 base and J by 3 bases, with 13 bases between them. The germline CDR1 and CDR2 sequences are SGHTA and FQGNSA. The CDR3 DNA reads as TGTGCCAGCAGCTTAGTTCGGCTATCTCGCTACAATGAGCAGTTCTTC. This codes for CASSLVRLSRYNEQFF.

The V call is TRBV6-1, the J call TRBJ2-5, with D perhaps matching TRBD1 or TRBD2 (6 bases each). Trimming removed 1 base from V and 4 bases from J, with 19 bases in between. The CDR3 is 17 amino acids. Germline loops: CDR1 MNHNS, CDR2 SASEGT. The CDR3 DNA is TGTGCCAGCAGTGAAGGGGAATTTGGGGGGCGCGGAGAGACCCAGTACTTC. Translated, it gives CASSEGEFGGRGETQYF.

This clonotype was detected a few times. The genes are TRBV18 and TRBJ1-5; D may be TRBD1 (6 bases). This CDR3 contains 14 residues. With 3 bases removed from V and 4 bases from J, the gap between germline ends came to 10 bases. Per germline, CDR1 KGHSH and CDR2 LQKENI. The CDR3 loop is CASSPGQLNQPQHF. For the CDR3, the DNA is TGTGCCAGCTCACCCGGACAGCTTAATCAGCCCCAGCATTTT.

This clonotype appeared a few times. V usage is TRBV14 and J usage is TRBJ1-1; D remains ambiguous. The CDR3 totals 14 residues. Looked up from germline, CDR1 is SGHDN and CDR2 is FVKESK. V gave up 2 bases and J gave up 1 base, with 8 bases separating them. The CDR3 reads CASSQSPGNTEAFF. CDR3 coding DNA: TGTGCCAGCAGCCAATCGCCAGGGAACACTGAAGCTTTCTTT.

The CDR3 nucleotides read TGTGCCAGCAGCCGTACAGGGAGCGTCGGTGAAGCTTTCTTT. It translates to CASSRTGSVGEAFF. The chain links TRBV7-3 to TRBJ1-1; tentative D call: TRBD1 (6 bases). CDR3 length: 14 residues. Germline values: CDR1 SGHTA, CDR2 FQGTGA. The germline V and J ends were trimmed by 5 bases and 7 bases, with 17 bases remaining between them.

V usage is TRBV6-1 and J usage is TRBJ2-1; 8 nucleotides align to TRBD2. Trimming took 0 bases from V and 9 from J; bases not matched to a gene: 7. This CDR3 contains 15 residues. The germline V gene has CDR1 MNHNS and CDR2 SASEGT. CDR3 nucleotides: TGTGCCAGCAGTGAAGCTAGGACTAGCTCTTCTGAGCAGTTCTTC. Its translation is CASSEARTSSSEQFF.

The gene calls are TRBV19 and TRBJ1-6, with unresolved D. The CDR3 is 15 amino acids. Trimming took 9 bases from V and 3 from J, leaving 15 bases between them. The V gene's germline CDR1 is LNHDA and CDR2 SQIVND (reference sequence). The CDR3 region has the DNA TGTGCCAGCCGAATTTCGACACGCTATAATTCACCCCTCCACTTT. Residues: CASRISTRYNSPLHF. Full variable domain (missing parts from reference TRBV19 and TRBJ1-6): DGGITQSPKYLFRKEGQNVTLSCEQNLNHDAMYWYRQDPGQGLRLIYYSQIVNDFQKGDIAEGYSVSREKKESFPLTVTSAQKNPTAFYLCASRISTRYNSPLHFGNGTRLTVT.

V is TRBV6-1 and J is TRBJ2-7, with D unclear. The germline V gene encodes CDR1 MNHNS and CDR2 SASEGT. The CDR3 is made up of 14 amino acids. Between the trimmed V and J ends, which lost 6 bases and 2 bases, there was a span of 14 bases. The CDR3 sequence is CASRSNGPTYEQYF. The CDR3 coding sequence is TGTGCCAGCAGGAGTAACGGGCCTACCTACGAGCAGTACTTC.

Concerning this clonotype itself: Compared with germline, one end of the junction differs, possibly owing to a read error. The chain carries TRBV7-2 and TRBJ1-1; perhaps TRBD1 as D (5 bases). There are 15 residues in the CDR3. Germline CDR1 reads SGHTA; CDR2 reads FQGNSA. CDR3: CAGSAWGGRNTEAFF. As DNA, the CDR3 is TGTGCCGGCAGCGCGTGGGGGGGAAGAAACACTGAAGCTTTCTTT.

This clonotype was detected ten times or more. V usage is TRBV12-3 or TRBV12-4 and J usage is TRBJ2-3; 15 bases are shared with TRBD2. Unmatched junction bases numbered 7, after V lost 6 bases and J lost 0 bases. This CDR3 is built from 18 residues. In DNA form, the CDR3 reads TGTGCCAGCAGCGACGGACTAGCGGGGGGGTTTAGCACAGATACGCAGTATTTT. Encoded protein: CASSDGLAGGFSTDTQYF.

This chain links TRBV20-1 with TRBJ2-7; a possible D gene is TRBD2 (5 bases). The V and J ends lost 5 bases and 4 bases respectively, with 21 bases between them. This CDR3 has 15 amino acids. Germline loops: CDR1 DFQATT, CDR2 SNEGSKA (reference sequence). The CDR3: CSAHPRGLNLYEQYF. In DNA, the CDR3 is TGCAGTGCTCACCCCAGAGGACTTAACCTGTACGAGCAGTACTTC.

V usage is TRBV2 and J usage is TRBJ2-7; a possible D gene is TRBD2 (5 bases). V was trimmed by 2 bases and J by 5 bases, leaving 7 bases between them. The germline CDR1 and CDR2 sequences are SNHLY and FYNNEI. This CDR3 has 12 residues. CDR3 sequence reads: CASSESGNEQYF. DNA of the CDR3: TGTGCCAGCAGTGAATCCGGGAACGAGCAGTACTTC. Full variable domain (rest looked up from reference TRBV2 and TRBJ2-7): EPEVTQTPSHQVTQMGQEVILRCVPISNHLYFYWYRQILGQKVEFLVSFYNNEISEKSEIFDDQFSVERPDGSNFTLKIRSTKLEDSAMYFCASSESGNEQYFGPGTRLTVT.

This clonotype was observed at least ten times. V gene TRBV11-3 combines with J gene TRBJ1-6, with a weak D call TRBD1 (5 bases). Trimming stripped 4 bases from V and 9 bases from J, with 10 bases between. The CDR3 runs 13 residues. The germline gives CDR1 SGHNT, CDR2 YENEEA. CDR3 in amino acids: CASSSRRGSPLHF. CDR3 DNA: TGTGCCAGCAGCTCACGGAGGGGTTCACCCCTCCACTTT.